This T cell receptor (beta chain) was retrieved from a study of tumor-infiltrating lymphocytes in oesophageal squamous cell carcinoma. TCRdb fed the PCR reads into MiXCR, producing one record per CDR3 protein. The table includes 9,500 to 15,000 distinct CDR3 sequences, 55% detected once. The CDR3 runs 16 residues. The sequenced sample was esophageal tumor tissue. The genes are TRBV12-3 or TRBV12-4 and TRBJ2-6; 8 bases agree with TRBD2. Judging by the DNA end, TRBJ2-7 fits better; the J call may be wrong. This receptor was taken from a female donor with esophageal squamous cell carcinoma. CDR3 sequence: CASRQSTSGSRSEQYF. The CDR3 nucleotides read TGTGCCAGCAGACAATCAACGAGCGGGAGCCGTAGCGAGCAGTACTTC.